This TCR beta chain was found in a study of regulatory T cells in long-lasting Graves disease. In regard to this clonotype: Its cognate antigen is unknown.

Time point defined: persistent/refractory GD, antithyroid drugs over 5 years with positive TRAb. Making the TCR library involved RNA that had been extracted from PBMCs. Those enrolled as patients came out of an endocrinology department in Xi'an, China. Trimming took off 0 bases at V and 7 bases at J, with 11 bases between the two ends. Per the germline V gene, CDR1 is SGDLS and CDR2 is YYNGEE. This CDR3 is 15 amino acids long. Investigators prepared the TCR beta libraries by applying iRepertoire HTBI primers and Arm-PCR of CDR3 regions. TCRdb called the multiplex PCR reads again in MiXCR, with one record for every CDR3 protein. The table lists about 660,000 distinct CDR3 sequences, around 30% of them singletons. Overall study results and limits: Since the sample size was small, accuracy may have been reduced.

V and J are TRBV9 and TRBJ1-6; D is unresolved. This specimen was peripheral blood mononuclear cells (PBMCs), taken when the disease was refractory, from a patient treated with antithyroid drugs. The origin of this receptor is a female donor with Graves disease. CDR3 amino acids: CASSVVDAENSPLHF. CDR3 sequence (DNA): TGTGCCAGCAGCGTAGTGGACGCAGAAAATTCACCCCTCCACTTT.